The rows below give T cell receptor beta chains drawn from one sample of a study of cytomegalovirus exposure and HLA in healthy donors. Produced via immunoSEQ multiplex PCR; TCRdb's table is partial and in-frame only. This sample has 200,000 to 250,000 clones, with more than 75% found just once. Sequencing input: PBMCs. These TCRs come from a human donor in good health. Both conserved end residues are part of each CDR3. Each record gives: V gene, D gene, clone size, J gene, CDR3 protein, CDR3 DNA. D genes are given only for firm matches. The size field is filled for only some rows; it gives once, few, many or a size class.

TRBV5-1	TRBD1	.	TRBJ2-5	CASSSDLGTGGRKTQYF	TGCGCCAGCAGTTCCGACTTAGGGACAGGGGGCCGAAAGACCCAGTACTTC
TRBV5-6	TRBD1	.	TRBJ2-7	CASSLGDREDEQYF	TGTGCCAGCAGCTTAGGGGACAGGGAAGACGAGCAGTACTTC
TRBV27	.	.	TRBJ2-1	CASAPRVLGEQFF	TGTGCCAGCGCCCCGCGGGTCCTAGGTGAGCAGTTCTTC
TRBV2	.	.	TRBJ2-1	CASMAGSSYNEQFF	TGTGCCAGCATGGCGGGAAGCTCCTACAATGAGCAGTTCTTC
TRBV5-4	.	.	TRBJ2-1	CASSPRTPSGVYNEQFF	TGTGCCAGCAGCCCGAGGACCCCCTCAGGGGTCTACAATGAGCAGTTCTTC
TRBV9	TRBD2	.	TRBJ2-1	CASSVDSGSFNEQFF	TGTGCCAGCAGCGTAGATAGCGGGAGCTTCAATGAGCAGTTCTTC
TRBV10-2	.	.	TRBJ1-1	CATAGGYTEAFF	TGCGCCACAGCCGGGGGGTACACTGAAGCTTTCTTT
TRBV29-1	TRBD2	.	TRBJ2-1	CSVGTSGTGVDEQFF	TGCAGCGTTGGGACTAGCGGGACGGGGGTGGATGAGCAGTTCTTC
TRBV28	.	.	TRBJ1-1	CASSLNPGNLLNTEAFF	TGTGCCAGCAGTTTAAATCCAGGGAACCTTCTGAACACTGAAGCTTTCTTT
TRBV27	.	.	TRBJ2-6	CARATGANVLTF	TGTGCCAGGGCAACTGGGGCCAACGTCCTGACTTTC
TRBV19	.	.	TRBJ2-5	CASGYGEGGETQYF	TGTGCCAGCGGATACGGAGAAGGGGGAGAGACCCAGTACTTC
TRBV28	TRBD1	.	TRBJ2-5	CASSTGQGMETQYF	TGTGCCAGCAGTACTGGACAGGGAATGGAGACCCAGTACTTC
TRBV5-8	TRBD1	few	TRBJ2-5	CASSSGGSGGHRETQYF	TGTGCCAGCAGCTCAGGGGGATCAGGGGGACATAGGGAGACCCAGTACTTC
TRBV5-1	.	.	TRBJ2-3	CASSPGTSTDTQYF	TGCGCCAGCAGCCCGGGGACTAGCACAGATACGCAGTATTTT
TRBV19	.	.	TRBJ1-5	CASSPRRGPQHF	TGTGCCAGTAGTCCCAGGCGTGGGCCCCAGCATTTT
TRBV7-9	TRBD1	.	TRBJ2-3	CASSLVGTGVDTQYF	TGTGCCAGCAGCTTAGTCGGGACAGGGGTTGATACGCAGTATTTT
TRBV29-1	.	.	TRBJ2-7	CSAYFYYEQYF	TGCAGCGCCTATTTTTACTACGAGCAGTACTTC
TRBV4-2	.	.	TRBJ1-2	CASRPDTNYGYTF	TGTGCCAGCAGACCCGACACTAACTATGGCTACACCTTC
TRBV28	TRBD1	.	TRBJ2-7	CASSSPQGSHYHEQYF	TGTGCCAGCAGTTCGCCACAGGGGTCCCATTACCACGAGCAGTACTTC
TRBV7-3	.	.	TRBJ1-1	CASSLIQGTEAFF	TGTGCCAGCAGCTTAATACAGGGCACTGAAGCTTTCTTT
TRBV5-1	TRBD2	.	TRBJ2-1	CASSLGGSSYNEQFF	TGCGCCAGCAGCTTGGGCGGGAGTTCCTACAATGAGCAGTTCTTC
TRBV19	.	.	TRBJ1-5	CASSISRRNQPQHF	TGTGCCAGTAGTATATCGCGTCGGAATCAGCCCCAGCATTTT
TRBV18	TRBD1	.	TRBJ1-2	CASSPETGDYGYTF	TGTGCCAGCTCACCAGAGACAGGGGACTATGGCTACACCTTC
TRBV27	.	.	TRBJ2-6	CASRTESGANVLTF	TGTGCCAGCAGGACGGAGTCTGGGGCCAACGTCCTGACTTTC
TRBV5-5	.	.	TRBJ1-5	CASSLHSNQPQHF	TGTGCCAGCAGCTTGCATAGCAATCAGCCCCAGCATTTT
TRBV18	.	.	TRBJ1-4	CASSPRTALHEKLFF	TGTGCCAGCTCACCAAGGACAGCGCTTCATGAAAAACTGTTTTTT
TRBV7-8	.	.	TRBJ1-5	CASSFATGGASNQPQHF	TGTGCCAGCAGCTTCGCGACAGGTGGGGCCAGCAATCAGCCCCAGCATTTT
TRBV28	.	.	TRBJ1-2	CASSFSLGTAGYGYTF	TGTGCCAGCAGTTTTTCTTTAGGGACTGCTGGCTATGGCTACACCTTC
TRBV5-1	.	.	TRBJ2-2	CASTRQGGTGELFF	TGCGCCAGCACCCGACAGGGAGGCACCGGGGAGCTGTTTTTT
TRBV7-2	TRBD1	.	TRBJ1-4	CASSLWTGTNEKLFF	TGTGCCAGCAGCTTGTGGACAGGAACTAATGAAAAACTGTTTTTT
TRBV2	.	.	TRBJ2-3	CASTGESTDTQYF	TGTGCCAGCACCGGAGAGTCCACAGATACGCAGTATTTT
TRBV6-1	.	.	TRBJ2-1	CASSARHGKTYTPLGEQFF	TGTGCCAGCAGTGCGCGCCACGGGAAGACTTACACCCCTTTGGGTGAGCAGTTCTTC
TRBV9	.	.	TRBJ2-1	CASSSILRRDNEQFF	TGTGCCAGCAGCTCAATACTCAGGAGGGACAATGAGCAGTTCTTC
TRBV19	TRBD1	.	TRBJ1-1	CASSVQGARTEAFF	TGTGCCAGTAGTGTACAGGGGGCGAGGACTGAAGCTTTCTTT
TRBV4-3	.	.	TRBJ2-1	CASSQDPGGRGYNEQFF	TGCGCCAGCAGCCAAGATCCCGGGGGGCGCGGGTACAATGAGCAGTTCTTC
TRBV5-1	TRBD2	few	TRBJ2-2	CASSGGRDTGELFF	TGCGCCAGCAGTGGCGGGAGGGACACCGGGGAGCTGTTTTTT
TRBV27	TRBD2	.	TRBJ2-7	CASKPNGLAGVAYEQYF	TGTGCCAGCAAACCTAACGGGCTAGCGGGAGTGGCCTACGAGCAGTACTTC
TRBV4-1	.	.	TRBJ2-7	CASSPVPGHTYEQYF	TGCGCCAGCAGCCCAGTACCGGGACATACCTACGAGCAGTACTTC
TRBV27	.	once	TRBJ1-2	CASSLPTSYYGYTF	TGTGCCAGCAGTTTACCCACAAGTTACTATGGCTACACCTTC
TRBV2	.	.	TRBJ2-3	CARKGVSRTDTQYF	TGTGCCAGAAAGGGGGTGTCTCGCACAGATACGCAGTATTTT
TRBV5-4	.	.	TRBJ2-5	CASSLGQFQGETQYF	TGTGCCAGCAGCTTGGGACAGTTTCAAGGGGAGACCCAGTACTTC
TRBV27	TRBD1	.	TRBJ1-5	CASRQGAASNQPQHF	TGTGCCAGCAGACAGGGGGCAGCGAGCAATCAGCCCCAGCATTTT
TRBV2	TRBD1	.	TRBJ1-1	CASSGTGSTEAFF	TGTGCCAGCAGTGGGACAGGGAGCACTGAAGCTTTCTTT
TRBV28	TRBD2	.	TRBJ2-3	CASSLNGLAFGADTQYF	TGTGCCAGCAGCCTAAATGGACTAGCCTTTGGGGCAGATACGCAGTATTTT
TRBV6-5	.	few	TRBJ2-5	CASSVQPYQETQYF	TGTGCCAGCAGCGTACAGCCGTACCAAGAGACCCAGTACTTC
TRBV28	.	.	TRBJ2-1	CVISPGGSYNEQFF	TGTGTCATCTCCCCCGGGGGCTCCTACAATGAGCAGTTCTTC
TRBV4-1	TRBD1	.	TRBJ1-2	CASSHPDRGLIYGYTF	TGCGCCAGCAGCCACCCGGACAGGGGGCTCATCTATGGCTACACCTTC
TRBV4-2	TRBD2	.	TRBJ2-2	CASSHPFGTRVNTGELFF	TGTGCCAGCAGCCACCCCTTTGGGACTAGAGTGAACACCGGGGAGCTGTTTTTT
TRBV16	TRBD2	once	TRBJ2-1	CASSPLAGGDEQFF	TGTGCCAGCAGCCCCCTGGCGGGAGGGGATGAGCAGTTCTTC
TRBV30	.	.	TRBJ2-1	CAWSDSPGEQFF	TGTGCCTGGAGTGACAGCCCGGGGGAGCAGTTCTTC
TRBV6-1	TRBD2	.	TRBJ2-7	CASSARLAGGPDEQYF	TGTGCCAGCAGTGCTCGACTAGCGGGAGGGCCCGACGAGCAGTACTTC
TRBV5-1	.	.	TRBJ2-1	CASSSDWIGEQFF	TGCGCCAGCAGCAGCGACTGGATTGGTGAGCAGTTCTTC
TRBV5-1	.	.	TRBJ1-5	CASSPTPRTDNQPQHF	TGCGCCAGCAGCCCGACTCCTCGGACAGACAATCAGCCCCAGCATTTT
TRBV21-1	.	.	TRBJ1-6	CASSKPGGASPLHF	TGTGCCAGCAGCAAACCAGGGGGCGCATCACCCCTCCACTTT
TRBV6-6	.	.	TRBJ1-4	CASSPGIPEGEKLFF	TGTGCCAGCAGTCCCGGGATCCCGGAGGGTGAAAAACTGTTTTTT